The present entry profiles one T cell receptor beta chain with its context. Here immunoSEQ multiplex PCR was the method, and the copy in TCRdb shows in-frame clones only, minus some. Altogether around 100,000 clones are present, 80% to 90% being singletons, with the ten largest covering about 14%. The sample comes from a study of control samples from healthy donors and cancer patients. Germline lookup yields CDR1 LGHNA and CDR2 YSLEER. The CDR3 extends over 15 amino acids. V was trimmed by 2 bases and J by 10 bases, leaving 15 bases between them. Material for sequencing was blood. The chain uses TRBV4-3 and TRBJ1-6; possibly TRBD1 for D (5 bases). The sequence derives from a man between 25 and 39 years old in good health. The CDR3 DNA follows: TGCGCCAGCAGCCAACACGGGACCGCTCGGTCACCCCTCCACTTT. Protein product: CASSQHGTARSPLHF.